One and the same sample provided the 24 T cell receptor beta chains below, sequenced in a study of vaccination and CD4 T cells after COVID-19 (dated by TCRdb to 2022 to 2024). No antigen has been assigned to these receptors. The method was PCR. The sample was run on an Illumina iSeq 100. DNA from cultured CD4+ T cells was subjected to TCR sequencing with the Oncomine TCR Beta short-read assay at the Johns Hopkins FTIC core. TCRdb reprocessing: public reads trimmed at Q25 with fastp, clones called with MiXCR, in-frame beta chains kept. Here each entry gathers all rows of one CDR3 protein and keeps the most common genes and DNA. This sample lists some 9,300 distinct CDR3 sequences; approximately 73% were detected once. Together, the top ten hold more than 25% of the sample. The treatment or condition label for this specimen denotes: approximately nine-day PBMC culture with coronavirus spike peptide pools or control peptides (ViraFEST assay).

Sequencing input: CD4+ T cells from blood, cultured in vitro. The receptors stem from a human donor who had recovered from COVID-19.

This chain joins TRBV11-2 and TRBJ2-7; D possibly corresponds to TRBD2 (5 bases). The V and J ends lost 0 bases and 6 bases respectively, with 12 bases between them. The CDR3 has 14 amino acids. Germline V gives CDR1 SGHAT, CDR2 FQNNGV. CDR3 in DNA: TGTGCCAGCAGCTTAGATGGGGTTGCGGGCGAGCAGTACTTC. This translates into CASSLDGVAGEQYF.

This chain joins TRBV25-1 and TRBJ2-1, with D perhaps TRBD2 (5 bases). In germline, CDR1 is MGHDK, CDR2 SYGVNS. Trimming pared 0 bases from V and 5 bases from J, leaving 11 bases between. This CDR3 spans 15 amino acids. The CDR3 here is CASSEYGRSHNEQFF. Here the CDR3 DNA reads TGTGCCAGCAGTGAATATGGGAGAAGCCACAATGAGCAGTTCTTC.

J is TRBJ1-6 and V is TRBV9; maybe TRBD1 (5 bases). The CDR3 sequence is 13 residues long. The V gene lost 3 bases and the J gene lost 7 bases, with 8 bases spanning the gap. The germline V gene encodes CDR1 SGDLS and CDR2 YYNGEE. The CDR3 DNA follows: TGTGCCAGCAGCGCCAAGGGGAATTCACCCCTCCACTTT. Its protein product is CASSAKGNSPLHF.

This chain joins TRBV20-1 and TRBJ2-2; 9 nucleotides agree with TRBD2. Germline V gene sequence: CDR1 DFQATT, CDR2 SNEGSKA (reference sequence). With 7 bases clipped from V and 5 bases from J, the junction kept 5 bases outside the gene matches. CDR3 length equals 13 residues. The CDR3 here is CSVLAGETGELFF. CDR3 nucleotides: TGCAGTGTGTTAGCGGGAGAGACCGGGGAGCTGTTTTTT.

The chain joins TRBV6-2 or TRBV6-3 to TRBJ2-5; TRBD2 agrees at 12 bases. After removal of 8 bases from V and 7 bases from J, the junction contained 11 bases not matched to a gene. CDR3 length: 15 residues. Germline assignment: CDR1 MNHEY and CDR2 SVGEGT. The CDR3 bases are TGTGCCAGCCAGGTCGGACTAGCGGGGAGGGGGACCCAGTACTTC. It translates to CASQVGLAGRGTQYF.

The V call is TRBV7-9, the J call TRBJ2-7, with unresolved D. Trimming left V 6 bases short and J 4 bases short, with 16 bases between. The CDR3 sequence is 14 residues long. The germline V gene encodes CDR1 SEHNR and CDR2 FQNEAQ (reference sequence). This chain's CDR3 is CASRSTGPGYEQYF. The CDR3 DNA reads TGTGCCAGCAGATCGACCGGGCCCGGTTACGAGCAGTACTTC.

The rearrangement joins TRBV7-3 to TRBJ2-1; 14 bases match TRBD2. The CDR3 is 16 amino acids. Unmatched junction bases numbered 5, after V lost 1 base and J lost 9 bases. Germline lookup yields CDR1 SGHTA and CDR2 FQGTGA. The CDR3 sequence is CASSLNGGTSGGEQFF. The CDR3 region has the DNA TGTGCCAGCAGCTTAAATGGGGGGACTAGCGGGGGTGAGCAGTTCTTC.

This chain joins TRBV5-4 and TRBJ2-5; D is uncertain. The V end was cut by 4 bases, the J end by 0 bases, with 4 bases between. The CDR3 is made up of 12 amino acids. Germline CDR1 is SGHNT and CDR2 is YYREEE (reference sequence). CDR3 region: CASSVNQETQYF. The DNA for the CDR3 is TGTGCCAGCAGCGTGAACCAAGAGACCCAGTACTTC.

The chain joins TRBV2 to TRBJ2-3; D gene ambiguous. The V and J ends lost 4 bases and 2 bases respectively, with 7 bases between them. Germline V CDR1 and CDR2: SNHLY, FYNNEI. The CDR3 is 13 amino acids. The CDR3 region is CASSGPFTDTQYF. For the CDR3, the DNA is TGTGCCAGCAGTGGACCGTTCACAGATACGCAGTATTTT.

V and J are TRBV24-1 and TRBJ1-2, with 9 bases that match TRBD1. V was clipped by 4 bases and J by 2 bases; unmatched bases: 4. The CDR3 consists of 15 residues. From germline, CDR1 is KGHDR and CDR2 SFDVKD. The CDR3 here is CATSDRTGDNYGYTF. CDR3 DNA: TGTGCCACCAGTGACCGGACAGGGGACAACTATGGCTACACCTTC.

The chain links TRBV6-1 to TRBJ1-2, with unresolved D. The CDR3 contains 13 residues. V was shortened by 1 base and J by 1 base, with 4 bases between the two germline ends. CDR1 and CDR2 (germline): MNHNS, SASEGT. The CDR3 sequence: CASSEDSNYGYTF. The CDR3, as DNA: TGTGCCAGCAGTGAAGACAGTAACTATGGCTACACCTTC.

The V gene is TRBV20-1, the J gene TRBJ1-6; 7 bases are shared with TRBD1. The germline V gene encodes CDR1 DFQATT and CDR2 SNEGSKA (reference sequence). V dropped 3 bases and J dropped 7; count of bases not matched to a gene: 6. The CDR3 is 14 amino acids. Here the CDR3 reads CSASFAQGNSPLHF. The CDR3 DNA reads TGCAGTGCTAGCTTCGCACAGGGGAATTCACCCCTCCACTTT.

The gene calls are TRBV6-2 or TRBV6-3 and TRBJ1-2; TRBD1 matches at 8 bases. Germline V gene sequence: CDR1 MNHEY, CDR2 SVGEGT. V dropped 6 bases and J dropped 8; count of bases not matched to a gene: 2. This CDR3 region has 11 residues. CDR3 loop: CASRTGEGYTF. CDR3 sequence (DNA): TGTGCCAGCAGGACAGGGGAAGGCTACACCTTC.

The count of this clonotype is one. V gene TRBV2 combines with J gene TRBJ2-7; 8 bases match TRBD2. Germline CDR1 reads SNHLY; CDR2 reads FYNNEI. The V segment lost 4 bases and the J segment 12 bases; nucleotides outside the gene matches: 2. CDR3 length equals 10 residues. CDR3: CASSGLAGYF. The CDR3 nucleotides read TGTGCCAGCAGTGGGCTAGCGGGGTACTTC.

This rearrangement joins TRBV20-1 to TRBJ2-7; D is perhaps TRBD1 or TRBD2 (6 bases each). The germline V and J ends were trimmed by 1 base and 2 bases, with 18 bases remaining between them. This CDR3 has 16 amino acids. In germline, CDR1 is DFQATT, CDR2 SNEGSKA (reference sequence). CDR3 amino acids: CSARAAGGGLPYEQYF. For the CDR3, the DNA is TGCAGTGCTAGAGCTGCTGGAGGGGGGCTCCCCTACGAGCAGTACTTC.

The V and J genes are TRBV20-1 and TRBJ2-2, with 15 bases matching TRBD2. V was pared by 3 bases and J by 5 bases, with 4 bases of the junction left unmatched. CDR1 and CDR2 from the germline V gene are DFQATT and SNEGSKA (reference sequence). The CDR3 loop spans 16 amino acids. The chain's CDR3 is CSARTGLAGGTGELFF. CDR3 sequence (DNA): TGCAGTGCTAGGACCGGACTAGCGGGGGGGACCGGGGAGCTGTTTTTT.

The rearrangement uses TRBV5-1 and TRBJ2-3; 9 bases map to TRBD2. The V segment lost 2 bases and the J segment 1 base; nucleotides outside the gene matches: 5. The CDR3 runs 16 residues. Germline values: CDR1 SGHRS, CDR2 YFSETQ. The CDR3 reads CASSFGGRGGTDTQYF. CDR3 coding DNA: TGCGCCAGCAGCTTCGGCGGGAGGGGGGGCACAGATACGCAGTATTTT.

The rearrangement links TRBV10-3 to TRBJ1-1; the D is unclear. Germline values: CDR1 ENHRY, CDR2 SYGVKD. The CDR3 has 13 residues. Trimming pared 6 bases from V and 3 bases from J, leaving 11 bases between. CDR3 region: CAIRETEHTEAFF. The CDR3 coding sequence is TGTGCCATCAGAGAGACGGAACACACTGAAGCTTTCTTT.

The chain couples TRBV20-1 to TRBJ2-3, with 15 bases that match TRBD2. Germline assignment: CDR1 DFQATT and CDR2 SNEGSKA (reference sequence). With 6 bases clipped from V and 5 bases from J, the junction kept 6 bases outside the gene matches. The CDR3 has 15 residues. The CDR3 sequence: CSASRTSGREDTQYF. The CDR3, as DNA: TGCAGTGCATCCCGGACTAGCGGGAGGGAAGATACGCAGTATTTT.

The V gene is TRBV6-1, the J gene TRBJ2-2; D is tentatively TRBD1 or TRBD2 (6 bases each). This CDR3 has 16 amino acids. The V and J ends lost 7 bases and 4 bases respectively, with 19 bases between them. From germline, CDR1 is MNHNS and CDR2 SASEGT. The CDR3 loop is CASTLSRGARTGELFF. The CDR3 nucleotides are TGTGCCAGCACCCTTTCTAGGGGGGCCCGCACCGGGGAGCTGTTTTTT.

V is TRBV28 and J is TRBJ2-3; the D gene is possibly TRBD1 (6 bases). Germline V lookup: CDR1 MDHEN, CDR2 SYDVKM. Trimming cost V 7 bases and J 6 bases, with 23 bases left between them. This CDR3 comprises 16 residues. In DNA, the CDR3 is TGTGCCAGCAAAAATCCGGGACAAGTAGTTTGGGATACGCAGTATTTT. Protein: CASKNPGQVVWDTQYF.

This clonotype has a handful of counts. The rearrangement uses TRBV15 and TRBJ1-2, with D maybe TRBD1 (6 bases). The V end was cut by 0 bases, the J end by 4 bases, with 12 bases between. CDR3 size: 15 residues. Germline loops: CDR1 LNHNV, CDR2 YYDKDF (reference sequence). The CDR3 coding sequence is TGTGCCACCAGCAGAGATAGTCAGGGGAGCTATGGCTACACCTTC. Translating it yields CATSRDSQGSYGYTF. Full variable domain (rest looked up from reference TRBV15 and TRBJ1-2): DAMVIQNPRYQVTQFGKPVTLSCSQTLNHNVMYWYQQKSSQAPKLLFHYYDKDFNNEADTPDNFQSRRPNTSFCFLDIRSPGLGDTAMYLCATSRDSQGSYGYTFGSGTRLTVV.

The chain uses TRBV7-2 and TRBJ2-3, with 7 positions matching TRBD2. V was clipped by 5 bases and J by 14 bases; unmatched bases: 25. CDR1 is SGHTA, CDR2 FQGNSA, per germline. There are 17 residues in the CDR3. The CDR3 spells CASSKQTDLGSGAGVYF. As DNA, the CDR3 is TGTGCCAGCAGCAAGCAAACGGACCTAGGGAGCGGGGCCGGGGTGTATTTT.

V and J are TRBV7-2 and TRBJ1-2; D remains unclear. CDR1 is SGHTA, CDR2 FQGNSA, per germline. With 1 base removed from V and 1 base from J, the gap between germline ends came to 4 bases. The CDR3 runs to 13 residues. The CDR3 nucleotides are TGTGCCAGCAGCTTAGACAATAACTATGGCTACACCTTC. This gives the protein CASSLDNNYGYTF.